A single sample is the source of the 18 T cell receptor beta chains below, sequenced in a study of spatial heterogeneity in lung cancer (dated 2019 in TCRdb). What the authors observed across the whole study: The tumor nonsynonymous mutation count correlated with the number of expanded alpha and beta TCRs within the tumor.

Library preparation was by 5' RACE. Sequencing relied on a NextSeq 500. TCRdb itself trimmed the public reads at Q25 with fastp, ran MiXCR and retained productive beta chains. Each entry is one CDR3 protein sequence, shown with its most common DNA and genes. The sample records around 19,000 distinct CDR3 sequences, approximately 15% of which are singletons. The ten largest clones add up to more than 30% of the sample. Their specific antigens are unknown. The label giving this sample's time point can be read as: sample taken at primary tumor resection. The starting material was lung tumor tissue, obtained at surgery. The receptors were gathered from a female donor with early-stage non-small cell lung cancer.

This clonotype was counted a few times. This chain uses TRBV20-1 with TRBJ2-1, with 7 bases lining up with TRBD2. CDR1 and CDR2 from the germline V gene are DFQATT and SNEGSKA (reference sequence). The CDR3 spans 15 residues. The V segment lost 6 bases and the J segment 5 bases; nucleotides outside the gene matches: 13. This CDR3 reads CSAYRGLGGNNEQFF. CDR3 DNA: TGCAGTGCCTACCGAGGACTAGGTGGAAACAATGAGCAGTTCTTC.

The gene calls are TRBV20-1 and TRBJ2-1, with 12 positions matching TRBD2. Germline values: CDR1 DFQATT, CDR2 SNEGSKA (reference sequence). CDR3 length: 17 residues. V shed 3 bases, J shed 8 bases, and the junction held 14 bases outside the gene matches. The chain's CDR3 is CSASSSSGRARVHEQFF. The CDR3 DNA follows: TGCAGTGCTAGTAGTTCTAGCGGGAGGGCACGTGTCCATGAGCAGTTCTTC.

This clonotype qualifies as medium-sized. This rearrangement joins TRBV29-1 to TRBJ2-1; 9 nucleotides match TRBD1. The CDR3 spans 17 residues. Germline CDR1 reads SQVTM; CDR2 reads ANQGSEA. Trimming cost V 2 bases and J 4 bases; bases outside gene matches: 12. CDR3 DNA sequence: TGCAGCGTTGAACAAACCGGGACAGGGAAAGTTTACAATGAGCAGTTCTTC. Translation: CSVEQTGTGKVYNEQFF.

The rearrangement uses TRBV12-5 and TRBJ2-5; 8 nucleotides line up with TRBD2. V trimming: 5 bases; J trimming: 5 bases; junction bases outside the gene matches: 10. The germline CDR1 and CDR2 sequences are LGHNT and FRNRAP. This CDR3 is built from 15 residues. The CDR3 protein is CASGRAGVGVETQYF. As DNA, the CDR3 is TGTGCTAGTGGTCGAGCGGGAGTCGGCGTGGAGACCCAGTACTTC.

This clonotype showed up many times. V usage is TRBV5-1 and J usage is TRBJ2-1, with 10 bases aligning to TRBD2. This CDR3 spans 16 amino acids. Germline-derived CDR1 and CDR2 are SGHRS and YFSETQ. V was pared by 4 bases and J by 8 bases, with 12 bases of the junction left unmatched. For the CDR3, the DNA is TGCGCCAGCAGCCCCCTCTCTAGCGGGAGATTCGATGAGCAGTTCTTC. It specifies CASSPLSSGRFDEQFF.

In its sample, this clonotype was seen a few times. This rearrangement joins TRBV20-1 to TRBJ2-2; D perhaps matches TRBD2 (6 bases). The CDR3 loop spans 14 amino acids. The germline V gene encodes CDR1 DFQATT and CDR2 SNEGSKA (reference sequence). V lost 0 bases, J lost 6 bases, and 11 bases lay in between. The CDR3 reads CSARDGGIPGELFF. The CDR3 coding sequence is TGCAGTGCTAGAGATGGGGGGATCCCCGGGGAGCTGTTTTTT.

This clonotype was counted a few times. This chain joins TRBV28 and TRBJ2-3, with TRBD2 matching over 8 bases. V lost 6 bases to trimming and J lost 4 bases; unmatched junction nucleotides: 6. The CDR3 is 14 residues long. CDR1 MDHEN and CDR2 SYDVKM come from the germline V gene. In DNA form, the CDR3 reads TGTGCCAGCAGCACGGGAGGGCCCGCAGATACGCAGTATTTT. It translates to CASSTGGPADTQYF.

This clonotype was picked up many times. The chain has TRBV20-1 and TRBJ2-7; 11 nucleotides line up with TRBD2. V dropped 0 bases and J dropped 7; count of bases not matched to a gene: 2. CDR1 and CDR2 from the germline V gene are DFQATT and SNEGSKA (reference sequence). This CDR3 is 13 amino acids long. CDR3 region: CSARDWTSGEQYF. The CDR3 DNA follows: TGCAGTGCTAGAGATTGGACTAGCGGGGAGCAGTACTTC.

In its sample, this clonotype was seen a few times. The chain joins TRBV2 to TRBJ2-7; 9 positions match TRBD2. Germline V gives CDR1 SNHLY, CDR2 FYNNEI. With 8 bases clipped from V and 5 bases from J, the junction kept 7 bases outside the gene matches. This CDR3 is built from 13 residues. The CDR3 reads CASCLAGFNEQYF. For the CDR3, the DNA is TGTGCCAGCTGTCTAGCGGGATTTAACGAGCAGTACTTC.

The rearrangement links TRBV20-1 to TRBJ2-2; TRBD2 aligns across 13 bases. This CDR3 comprises 15 residues. V lost 3 bases and J lost 4; bases outside the gene matches: 2. Germline V gene lookup returns CDR1 DFQATT and CDR2 SNEGSKA (reference sequence). The CDR3 sequence is CSARTSGRSTGELFF. The DNA of the CDR3 is TGCAGTGCTAGGACTAGCGGGAGGAGCACCGGGGAGCTGTTTTTT.

This clonotype was counted a few times. The chain combines TRBV20-1 with TRBJ2-5; TRBD1 might be the D (5 bases). V lost 3 bases to trimming and J lost 4 bases, with 9 bases between them. Looked up from germline, CDR1 is DFQATT and CDR2 is SNEGSKA (reference sequence). The CDR3 contains 12 residues. CDR3 in amino acids: CSASGQGETQYF. CDR3 sequence (DNA): TGCAGTGCTAGTGGTCAGGGAGAGACCCAGTACTTC.

This chain connects TRBV5-1 to TRBJ2-6; TRBD2 is a possible D gene (5 bases). Trimming left V 6 bases short and J 0 bases short, with 10 bases between. CDR3 length: 15 residues. Germline V CDR1 and CDR2: SGHRS, YFSETQ. Here the CDR3 reads CASKGTSSGANVLTF. In DNA, the CDR3 is TGCGCCAGCAAGGGAACTAGCTCTGGGGCCAACGTCCTGACTTTC.

The sample holds a few counts of this clonotype. The genes are TRBV30 and TRBJ2-7; a weak D match, TRBD1 (5 bases). Per the germline V gene, CDR1 is GTSNPN and CDR2 is SVGIG (reference sequence). CDR3 size: 15 residues. Trimming removed 4 bases from V and 2 bases from J, with 18 bases in between. The CDR3 DNA reads as TGTGCCTGGACGAAGGCAGGGCTCACCCCCTACGAGCAGTACTTC. This codes for CAWTKAGLTPYEQYF.

There are many counts of this clonotype. This chain connects TRBV28 to TRBJ2-3, with 9 nucleotides matching TRBD1. V shed 2 bases, J shed 0 bases, and the junction held 9 bases outside the gene matches. Looked up from germline, CDR1 is MDHEN and CDR2 is SYDVKM. The CDR3 is 18 amino acids. The DNA of the CDR3 is TGTGCCAGCAGTTTACTTCTACAGGGGGCGCCTAGCACAGATACGCAGTATTTT. This gives the protein CASSLLLQGAPSTDTQYF.

The chain uses TRBV6-6 and TRBJ2-7; the match to TRBD2 covers 10 bases. Germline V lookup: CDR1 MNHNY, CDR2 SVGAGI (reference sequence). CDR3 size: 17 residues. The J segment lost 2 bases and the V segment lost 6 bases, leaving 13 bases of the junction unmatched. CDR3 coding DNA: TGTGCCAGCAGCTTAACCCATACTAGCGGGACTACCTACGAGCAGTACTTC. Amino acids: CASSLTHTSGTTYEQYF.

This clonotype is labeled medium-sized (0.01 to 0.1%). The rearrangement joins TRBV6-2 or TRBV6-3 to TRBJ2-7; 9 bases fit TRBD1. J gave up 2 bases and V 7 bases, and 6 bases lay outside the gene matches. Per the germline V gene, CDR1 is MNHEY and CDR2 is SVGEGT. The CDR3 has 14 residues. In DNA form, the CDR3 reads TGTGCCAGCACCGGGACAGGGAGGGCCTACGAGCAGTACTTC. As protein: CASTGTGRAYEQYF.

The chain is built from TRBV20-1 and TRBJ2-2; D not resolved. The V and J ends lost 5 bases and 1 base respectively, with 5 bases between them. The germline gives CDR1 DFQATT, CDR2 SNEGSKA (reference sequence). CDR3 length equals 12 residues. CDR3 nucleotide sequence: TGCAGTGCTGCCGTGAACACCGGGGAGCTGTTTTTT. Translation: CSAAVNTGELFF.

This clonotype has only a few counts. This sequence joins TRBV20-1 and TRBJ2-3; D is unresolved. The germline CDR1 and CDR2 sequences are DFQATT and SNEGSKA (reference sequence). The CDR3 totals 15 residues. V was pared by 0 bases and J by 0 bases, with 10 bases between. The chain's CDR3 is CSARDPLSSTDTQYF. The CDR3 DNA reads TGCAGTGCTAGAGATCCCCTTTCTAGCACAGATACGCAGTATTTT.